This passage covers 16 T cell receptor beta chains from one sample sequenced in a study of liver allograft versus peripheral blood T cells. Study information: Comparisons were made between T cell receptor repertoires found in transplanted livers and those circulating in recipients' peripheral blood.

TCRdb reprocessed the reads via MiXCR and lists one record per CDR3 protein. The top ten clones hold roughly 4.4% of a sample with roughly 8,000 distinct CDR3 sequences, 15% to 20% of them seen once. The receptors were gathered from a human patient who had a liver transplant. Some T cells may possibly be graft donor cells.

This clonotype rates as medium-sized. This sequence joins TRBV29-1 and TRBJ2-7, with 7 bases aligning to TRBD1. The trim removed 6 bases at V and 2 bases at J, leaving 7 bases unmatched. In germline, CDR1 is SQVTM, CDR2 ANQGSEA. The CDR3 spans 13 residues. CDR3 sequence reads: CSVLIGTAYEQYF. The CDR3 nucleotides are TGCAGCGTATTGATAGGGACAGCCTACGAGCAGTACTTC.

The sample holds many counts of this clonotype. V and J are TRBV5-6 and TRBJ2-3; TRBD1 matches at 8 bases. Germline CDR1 and CDR2: SGHDT and YYEEEE. The CDR3 loop spans 15 amino acids. The trim removed 4 bases at V and 2 bases at J, leaving 6 bases unmatched. This CDR3 is CASSRDRSYTDTQYF. The CDR3 DNA reads TGTGCCAGCAGCCGGGACAGGAGTTACACAGATACGCAGTATTTT.

DNA of the CDR3: TGTGCCACCGTCCCCCTAGCGGGAGGGCGGACAGATACGCAGTATTTT. Its translation is CATVPLAGGRTDTQYF. The V call is TRBV28, the J call TRBJ2-3; 12 nucleotides align to TRBD2. Germline trimming cut 10 bases from V and 3 bases from J; bases unmatched to any gene: 11. Germline V gene data show CDR1 as MDHEN and CDR2 as SYDVKM. The CDR3 contains 16 residues.

This clonotype is medium-sized (0.01 to 0.1%) within its sample. This chain links TRBV6-6 with TRBJ2-7; tentatively, D is TRBD2 (5 bases). Germline loops: CDR1 MNHNY, CDR2 SVGAGI (reference sequence). The CDR3 totals 13 residues. Trimming took off 4 bases at V and 2 bases at J, with 9 bases between the two ends. The CDR3 is CASSSTGAYEQYF. The CDR3 DNA sequence: TGTGCCAGCAGTTCGACCGGGGCCTACGAGCAGTACTTC.

By share, this clonotype counts as medium-sized. The chain joins TRBV18 to TRBJ1-1; D is unresolved. Deletions cut 2 bases from V and 11 bases from J, with 15 bases between. The CDR3 covers 13 residues. Germline V gives CDR1 KGHSH, CDR2 LQKENI. The CDR3 DNA sequence: TGTGCCAGCTCACCATCCGGGGAGTGGGAGGCTTTCTTT. Residues: CASSPSGEWEAFF.

This clonotype is medium-sized within its sample. V gene TRBV18 combines with J gene TRBJ2-7; TRBD1 is a possible D gene (6 bases). CDR3 length: 14 residues. Germline-derived CDR1 and CDR2 are KGHSH and LQKENI. V was pared by 5 bases and J by 3 bases, with 14 bases between. The CDR3 coding sequence is TGTGCCAGCTCATCTACCCGAGGGGGCTACGAGCAGTACTTC. Protein: CASSSTRGGYEQYF.

V gene TRBV28 combines with J gene TRBJ1-2, with a possible D match to TRBD1 (5 bases). This CDR3 comprises 12 residues. Trimming removed 7 bases at V and 6 bases at J, with 12 bases between. The germline V gene has CDR1 MDHEN and CDR2 SYDVKM. CDR3: CASNRQSNGYTF. The CDR3 DNA sequence: TGTGCCAGCAACAGACAGTCAAATGGCTACACCTTC.

The chain carries TRBV7-9 and TRBJ2-3, with TRBD2 matching 7 bases. Germline assignment: CDR1 SEHNR and CDR2 FQNEAQ (reference sequence). Trimming removed 4 bases from V and 4 bases from J; junction bases left unmatched: 14. The CDR3 contains 17 residues. The CDR3 protein is CASSSRRGEVGSDTQYF. DNA for the CDR3: TGTGCCAGCAGCTCCCGTCGGGGGGAGGTGGGATCAGATACGCAGTATTTT. The variable domain in full, completed from reference TRBV7-9 and TRBJ2-3, reads DTGVSQNPRHKITKRGQNVTFRCDPISEHNRLYWYRQTLGQGPEFLTYFQNEAQLEKSRLLSDRFSAERPKGSFSTLEIQRTEQGDSAMYLCASSSRRGEVGSDTQYFGPGTRLTVL.

This clonotype is categorized as medium-sized. The rearrangement links TRBV6-5 to TRBJ1-2; D ambiguous. V was clipped by 0 bases and J by 4 bases, with 15 bases between them. Germline assignment: CDR1 MNHEY and CDR2 SVGAGI. This CDR3 contains 16 residues. CDR3 residues: CASSYSHKGFGYGYTF. The CDR3 DNA is TGTGCCAGCAGTTACTCCCACAAAGGATTCGGCTATGGCTACACCTTC.

The rearrangement joins TRBV5-1 to TRBJ2-1; unclear D gene. V lost 7 bases to trimming and J lost 8 bases, with 13 bases between them. The CDR3 has 12 residues. The germline V gene encodes CDR1 SGHRS and CDR2 YFSETQ. Here the CDR3 DNA reads TGCGCCAGCTATTGGAGTGGTGATGAGCAGTTCTTC. It yields the protein CASYWSGDEQFF.

This clonotype is classed as medium-sized. The rearrangement uses TRBV5-6 and TRBJ2-3, with 14 bases that match TRBD2. The germline gives CDR1 SGHDT, CDR2 YYEEEE. The length of the CDR3 is 19 residues. V gave up 2 bases and J gave up 1 base; unmatched junction bases: 9. CDR3 sequence reads: CASSFARTSGGKGTDTQYF. In DNA, the CDR3 is TGTGCCAGCAGCTTCGCTCGGACTAGCGGGGGGAAGGGCACAGATACGCAGTATTTT.

This clonotype qualifies as medium-sized. This chain connects TRBV7-2 to TRBJ1-1, with 7 bases lining up with TRBD1. With V trimmed by 5 bases and J by 4 bases, 7 bases remained unmatched. CDR1 and CDR2 from the germline V gene are SGHTA and FQGNSA. The CDR3 consists of 14 residues. The CDR3 nucleotides are TGTGCCAGCAGCCGTCGTCAGGGGGGCACTGAAGCTTTCTTT. It yields the protein CASSRRQGGTEAFF.

This clonotype counts as medium-sized. The chain couples TRBV19 to TRBJ1-5; the D is unclear. Germline V lookup: CDR1 LNHDA, CDR2 SQIVND (reference sequence). With 2 bases removed from V and 4 bases from J, the gap between germline ends came to 9 bases. CDR3 size: 14 residues. CDR3 in DNA: TGTGCCAGTAGTATATATGAGGGTAATCAGCCCCAGCATTTT. Amino acid sequence: CASSIYEGNQPQHF.

A few counts support this clonotype. The chain uses TRBV12-3 or TRBV12-4 and TRBJ2-5, with D perhaps matching TRBD1 or TRBD2 (5 bases each). V was clipped by 6 bases and J by 7 bases, with 15 bases between them. The length of the CDR3 is 13 residues. CDR3: CASSPGRLGTQYF. Here the CDR3 DNA reads TGTGCCAGCAGCCCGGGACGGCTGGGGACCCAGTACTTC.

This clonotype was seen just once. J is TRBJ2-5 and V is TRBV10-1; the match to TRBD1 covers 7 bases. Germline CDR1 reads WNHNN; CDR2 reads SYGVQD (reference sequence). Trimming at V came to 3 bases and at J to 2 bases, leaving 6 bases not matched to a gene. The CDR3 is 15 amino acids. CDR3 sequence reads: CASSEKGTDQETQYF. The CDR3 nucleotides read TGCGCCAGCAGTGAAAAGGGGACAGATCAAGAGACCCAGTACTTC.

The chain has TRBV27 and TRBJ2-7; perhaps D is TRBD1 or TRBD2 (8 bases each). V was trimmed by 5 bases and J by 2 bases, leaving 22 bases between them. The CDR3 length is 17 residues. Germline CDR1 MNHEY, CDR2 SMNVEV (reference sequence). The CDR3 reads CASSLGGGTGGAYEQYF. CDR3 bases: TGTGCCAGCAGTCTCGGGGGGGGGACAGGAGGCGCCTACGAGCAGTACTTC.